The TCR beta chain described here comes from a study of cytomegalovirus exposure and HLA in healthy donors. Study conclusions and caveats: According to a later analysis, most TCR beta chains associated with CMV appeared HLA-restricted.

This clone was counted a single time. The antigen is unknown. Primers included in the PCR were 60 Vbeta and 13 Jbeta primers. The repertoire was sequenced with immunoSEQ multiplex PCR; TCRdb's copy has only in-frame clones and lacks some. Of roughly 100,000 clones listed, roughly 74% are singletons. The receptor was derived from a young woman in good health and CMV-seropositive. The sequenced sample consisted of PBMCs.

For the CDR3, the DNA is TGTGCCAGCAGTGGTAGCGGGAACACCGGGGAGCTGTTTTTT. This translates into CASSGSGNTGELFF. This rearrangement joins TRBV27 to TRBJ2-2; tentative D call: TRBD2 (6 bases). Germline CDR1 is MNHEY and CDR2 is SMNVEV (reference sequence). The CDR3 has 14 residues. Trimming took off 5 bases at V and 1 base at J, with 8 bases between the two ends.